This T cell receptor beta chain stems from a study of type 1 regulatory T cells (dated by TCRdb to the early 2020s). Regarding the study in general: The study characterized an in vitro protocol that generated a Tr1-enriched, alloantigen-specific CD4 T cell product named T-allo10. Patients with hematological malignancies who were receiving allogeneic hematopoietic stem cell transplantation were the group in which T-allo10 was being clinically evaluated. Here is what the overall study found, with its caveats: Compared with non-Tr1 cells, Tr1 cells had a narrower TCR repertoire, and the study took this difference to reflect clonal expansion driven by alloantigen.

Instrument used: Illumina MiSeq. TCRdb passed the public sequencing reads through fastp at Q25 and MiXCR, retaining productive beta sequences. Entries that share a CDR3 protein sequence are merged under the most common genes and DNA. In all, the sample holds more than 50,000 distinct CDR3 sequences, and less than 70% of those were seen once. Of the sample, approximately 2% is held by the ten largest clones. The germline V gene provides CDR1 SGDLS and CDR2 YYNGEE. The CDR3 contains 16 residues, cysteine and phenylalanine counted. The read is trimmed to its CDR3 DNA, 48 bases read in frame from base 1. Relative to germline, V is missing 3 bases and J is missing 4 bases, with 5 bases of the junction outside any gene match. Comments on this clonotype: Its specific antigen is unknown. Within one base of it there is no much larger clone, and no base qualities were kept.

Specimen: cultured non-Tr1 T cells, either the whole culture or a sorted T cell fraction (not recorded which). The label giving this sample's cell subset or site can be read as: non-Tr1 population from the T-allo10 product. The rearrangement joined TRBV9 to TRBJ2-3, with 13 bases matching TRBD2. This TCR derives from a human donor in good health. The CDR3 has the sequence CASSALLAGGSDTQYF. The bases read TGTGCCAGCAGCGCGCTACTAGCGGGAGGGTCAGATACGCAGTATTTT.